The clone carrying this T cell receptor (beta chain) appeared a few times. Its specificity is unknown. The data stem from a study of identical twins. Points from the study as a whole: For cord blood, abundant beta clonotypes had fewer insertions, unlike memory repertoires, which showed none. It was cross-sectional statistical analysis, not following the same donors, that the conclusions relied on.

Every donor was a healthy Caucasian. Unique molecular identifiers were in the cDNA, with template-switch universal primer binding. A single record per CDR3 protein comes from TCRdb applying MiXCR to the 5' RACE reads. This sample yields about 430,000 distinct CDR3 sequences, of which around 18% are seen a single time; approximately 12% belongs to the top ten. The CDR3 sequence is 14 residues long. Germline values: CDR1 SQVTM, CDR2 ANQGSEA. V gave up 3 bases and J gave up 2 bases, with 11 bases separating them. The sequence was obtained from a middle-aged man in good health. The chain combines TRBV29-1 with TRBJ1-3, with D hard to call. Sequenced input: naive T cells sorted from blood. The CDR3: CSVDLGRAGNTIYF. In DNA form, the CDR3 reads TGCAGCGTTGACCTGGGGAGAGCTGGAAACACCATATATTTT.